This TCR beta chain was found in a study of cytomegalovirus exposure and HLA in healthy donors. Study overall: Tens of millions of unique TCRs from HLA-typed donors made up an early data release.

On this clone itself: The antigen remains undetermined. Because it lacks the conserved phenylalanine or tryptophan at the end, this CDR3 is likely a read error.

J was trimmed by 7 bases and V by 2 bases; bases with no gene match: 5. CDR3 length: 15 residues. CDR1 and CDR2 from the germline V gene are MNHNS and SASEGT. The PCR had 60 Vbeta and 13 Jbeta primers. Clones were sequenced by immunoSEQ multiplex PCR, and TCRdb holds only the in-frame ones, with some missing. This sample has 100,000 to 150,000 clones, with 75% to 85% found just once. General study findings and limits: What was likely a sequencing artifact was a cluster of highly shared sequence variants. The authors later linked a missense DCLRE1C variant to TCR beta V- and J-gene trimming.

The chain joins TRBV6-1 to TRBJ1-4; TRBD1 matches at 9 bases. Sample: PBMCs. This receptor was taken from a girl aged 2 to 10 in good health and CMV-seronegative. The CDR3, as DNA: TGTGCCAGCAGTGAACACAGGGGGCCGGGTGAAAAACTGTTTCTT. It encodes CASSEHRGPGEKLFL.